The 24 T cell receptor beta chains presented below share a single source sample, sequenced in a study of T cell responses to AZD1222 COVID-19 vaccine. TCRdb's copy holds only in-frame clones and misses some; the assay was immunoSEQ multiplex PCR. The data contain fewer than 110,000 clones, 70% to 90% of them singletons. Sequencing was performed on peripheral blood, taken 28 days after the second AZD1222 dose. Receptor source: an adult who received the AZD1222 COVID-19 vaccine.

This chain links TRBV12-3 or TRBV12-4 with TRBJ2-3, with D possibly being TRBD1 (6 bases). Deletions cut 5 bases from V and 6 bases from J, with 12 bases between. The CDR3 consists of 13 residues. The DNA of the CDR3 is TGTGCCAGCAGTCCTCGACAGGTTGATACGCAGTATTTT. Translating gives CASSPRQVDTQYF.

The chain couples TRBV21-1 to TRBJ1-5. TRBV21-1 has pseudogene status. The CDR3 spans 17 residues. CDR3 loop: CASSERNRGGFRQPQHF. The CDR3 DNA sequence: TGTGCCAGCAGCGAACGGAACCGAGGGGGGTTCCGACAGCCCCAGCATTTT.

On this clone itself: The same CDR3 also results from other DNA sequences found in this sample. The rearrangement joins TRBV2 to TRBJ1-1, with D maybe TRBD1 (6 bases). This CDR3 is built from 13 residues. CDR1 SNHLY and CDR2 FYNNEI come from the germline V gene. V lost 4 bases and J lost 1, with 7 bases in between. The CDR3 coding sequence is TGTGCCAGCAGTGGACAGGAGAACACTGAAGCTTTCTTT. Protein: CASSGQENTEAFF.

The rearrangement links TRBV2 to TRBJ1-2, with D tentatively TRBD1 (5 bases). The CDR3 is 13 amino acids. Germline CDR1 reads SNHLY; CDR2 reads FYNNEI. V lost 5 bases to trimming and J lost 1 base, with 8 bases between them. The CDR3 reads CASSTTDNYGYTF. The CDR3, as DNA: TGTGCCAGCAGTACGACAGATAACTATGGCTACACCTTC.

The CDR3 here is CAGGNGANEKLFF. As DNA, the CDR3 is TGTGCCGGGGGGAACGGAGCTAATGAAAAACTGTTTTTT. The V gene is TRBV7-9, the J gene TRBJ1-4; perhaps TRBD1 as D (5 bases). Per germline, CDR1 SEHNR and CDR2 FQNEAQ (reference sequence). V lost 11 bases to trimming and J lost 3 bases, with 13 bases between them. CDR3 length: 13 amino acids.

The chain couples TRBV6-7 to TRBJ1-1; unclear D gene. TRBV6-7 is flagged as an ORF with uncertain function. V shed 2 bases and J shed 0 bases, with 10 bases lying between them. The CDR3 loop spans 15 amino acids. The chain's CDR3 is CASSYEKPMNTEAFF. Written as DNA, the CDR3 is TGTGCCAGCAGTTACGAGAAACCTATGAACACTGAAGCTTTCTTT.

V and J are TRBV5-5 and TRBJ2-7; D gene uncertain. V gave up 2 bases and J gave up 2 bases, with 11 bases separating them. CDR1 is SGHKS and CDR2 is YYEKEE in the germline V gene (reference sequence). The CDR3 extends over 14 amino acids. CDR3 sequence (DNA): TGTGCCAGCAGCTTACGGTTGGTACCCTACGAGCAGTACTTC. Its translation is CASSLRLVPYEQYF.

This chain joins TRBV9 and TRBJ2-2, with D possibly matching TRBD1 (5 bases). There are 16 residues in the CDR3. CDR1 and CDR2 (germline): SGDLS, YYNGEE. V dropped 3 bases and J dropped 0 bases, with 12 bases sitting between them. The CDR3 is CASSAYRTSNTGELFF. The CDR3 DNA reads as TGTGCCAGCAGCGCGTATAGGACATCGAACACCGGGGAGCTGTTTTTT. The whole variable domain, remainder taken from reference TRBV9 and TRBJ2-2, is DSGVTQTPKHLITATGQRVTLRCSPRSGDLSVYWYQQSLDQGLQFLIQYYNGEERAKGNILERFSAQQFPDLHSELNLSSLELGDSALYFCASSAYRTSNTGELFFGEGSRLTVL.

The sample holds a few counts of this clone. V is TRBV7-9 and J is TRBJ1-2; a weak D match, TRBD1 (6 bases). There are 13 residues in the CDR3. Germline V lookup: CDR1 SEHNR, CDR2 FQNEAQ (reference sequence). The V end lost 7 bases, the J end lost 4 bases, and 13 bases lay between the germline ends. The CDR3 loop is CASTPDRSYGYTF. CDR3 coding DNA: TGTGCCAGCACTCCCGACAGGAGCTATGGCTACACCTTC.

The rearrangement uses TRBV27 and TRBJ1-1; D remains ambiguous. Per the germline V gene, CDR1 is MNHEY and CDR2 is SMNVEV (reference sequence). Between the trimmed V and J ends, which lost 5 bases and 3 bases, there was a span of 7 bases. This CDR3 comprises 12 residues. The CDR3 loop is CASSPIYTEAFF. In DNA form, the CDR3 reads TGTGCCAGCAGTCCTATCTACACTGAAGCTTTCTTT.

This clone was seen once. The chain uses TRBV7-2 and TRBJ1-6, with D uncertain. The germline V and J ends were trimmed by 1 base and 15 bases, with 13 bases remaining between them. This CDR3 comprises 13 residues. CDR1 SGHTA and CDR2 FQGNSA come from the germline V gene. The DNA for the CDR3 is TGTGCCAGCAGCTTAGATAGAGCCAGGAGCCTCCACTTT. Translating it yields CASSLDRARSLHF.

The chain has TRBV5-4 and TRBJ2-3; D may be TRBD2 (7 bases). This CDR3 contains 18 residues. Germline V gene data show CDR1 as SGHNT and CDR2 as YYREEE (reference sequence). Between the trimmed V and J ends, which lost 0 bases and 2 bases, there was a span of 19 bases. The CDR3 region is CASSLAAGARLFTDTQYF. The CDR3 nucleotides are TGTGCCAGCAGCTTGGCCGCGGGGGCCCGCCTTTTCACAGATACGCAGTATTTT.

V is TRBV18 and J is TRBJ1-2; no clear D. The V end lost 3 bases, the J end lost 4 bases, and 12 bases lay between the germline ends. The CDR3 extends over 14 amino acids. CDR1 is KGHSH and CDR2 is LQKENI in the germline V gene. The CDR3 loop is CASSPPAGGYGYTF. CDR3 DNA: TGTGCCAGCTCACCCCCTGCGGGTGGCTATGGCTACACCTTC.

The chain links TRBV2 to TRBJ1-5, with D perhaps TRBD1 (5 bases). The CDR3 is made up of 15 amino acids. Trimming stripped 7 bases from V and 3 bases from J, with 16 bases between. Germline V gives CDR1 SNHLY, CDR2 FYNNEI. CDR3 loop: CASTEVGGVNQPQHF. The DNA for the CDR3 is TGTGCCAGCACCGAAGTGGGGGGGGTCAATCAGCCCCAGCATTTT.

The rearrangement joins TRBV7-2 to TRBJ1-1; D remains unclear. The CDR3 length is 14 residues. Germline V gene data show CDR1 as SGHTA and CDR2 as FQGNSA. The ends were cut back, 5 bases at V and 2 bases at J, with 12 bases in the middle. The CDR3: CASSPEARNTEAFF. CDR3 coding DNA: TGTGCCAGCAGCCCAGAAGCCCGTAACACTGAAGCTTTCTTT.

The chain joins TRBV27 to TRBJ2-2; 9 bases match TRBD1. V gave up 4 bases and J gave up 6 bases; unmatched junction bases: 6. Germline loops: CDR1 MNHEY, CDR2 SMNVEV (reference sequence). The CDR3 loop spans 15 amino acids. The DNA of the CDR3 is TGTGCCAGCAGTTGGGGGACAGGGCCCCCCGGGGAGCTGTTTTTT. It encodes CASSWGTGPPGELFF.

The DNA for the CDR3 is TGCGCCAGCAGCCAAGGATCGGACAGGGGGCGATACGAGCAGTACTTC. It yields the protein CASSQGSDRGRYEQYF. The chain recombines TRBV4-1 with TRBJ2-7; 11 bases agree with TRBD1. The CDR3 loop spans 16 amino acids. V lost 1 base, J lost 4 bases, and 6 bases stayed unmatched. The germline V gene encodes CDR1 MGHRA and CDR2 YSYEKL.

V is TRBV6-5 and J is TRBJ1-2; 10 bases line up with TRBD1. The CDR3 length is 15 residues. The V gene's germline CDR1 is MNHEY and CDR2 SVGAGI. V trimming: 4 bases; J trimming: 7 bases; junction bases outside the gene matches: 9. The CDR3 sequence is CASSSSPGQGFGYTF. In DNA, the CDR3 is TGTGCCAGCAGTTCCAGTCCGGGACAGGGGTTTGGCTACACCTTC.

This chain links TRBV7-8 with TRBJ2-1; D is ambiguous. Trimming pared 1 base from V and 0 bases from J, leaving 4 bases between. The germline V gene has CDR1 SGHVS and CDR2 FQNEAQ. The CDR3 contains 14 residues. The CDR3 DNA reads TGTGCCAGCAGCTTAGGGGGCTCCTACAATGAGCAGTTCTTC. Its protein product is CASSLGGSYNEQFF.

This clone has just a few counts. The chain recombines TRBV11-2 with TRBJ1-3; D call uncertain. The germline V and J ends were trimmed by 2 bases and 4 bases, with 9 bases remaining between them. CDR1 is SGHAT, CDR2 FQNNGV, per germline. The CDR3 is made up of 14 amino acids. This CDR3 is CASSLQGLGNTIYF. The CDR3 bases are TGTGCCAGCAGCTTACAAGGGTTGGGAAACACCATATATTTT.

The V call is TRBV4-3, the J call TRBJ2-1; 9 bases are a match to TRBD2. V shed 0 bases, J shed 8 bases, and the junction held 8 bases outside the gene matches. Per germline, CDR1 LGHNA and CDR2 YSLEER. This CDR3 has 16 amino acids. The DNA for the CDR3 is TGCGCCAGCAGCCAAGAGCAAGCGGGGGGCAGGGATGAGCAGTTCTTC. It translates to CASSQEQAGGRDEQFF.

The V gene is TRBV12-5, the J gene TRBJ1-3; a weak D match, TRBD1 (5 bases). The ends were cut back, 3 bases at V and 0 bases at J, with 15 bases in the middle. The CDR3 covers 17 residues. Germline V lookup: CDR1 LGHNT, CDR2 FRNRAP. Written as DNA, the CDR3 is TGTGCTAGTGGTTTTCTCAAGGACAATTACTCTGGAAACACCATATATTTT. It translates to CASGFLKDNYSGNTIYF.

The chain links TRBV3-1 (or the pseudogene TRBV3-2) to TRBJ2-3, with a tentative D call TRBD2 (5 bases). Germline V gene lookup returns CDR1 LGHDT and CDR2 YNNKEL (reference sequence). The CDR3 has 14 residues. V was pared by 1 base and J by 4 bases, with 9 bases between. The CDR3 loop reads CASSQGDSADTQYF. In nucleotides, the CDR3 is TGTGCCAGCAGCCAAGGAGATAGCGCAGATACGCAGTATTTT.

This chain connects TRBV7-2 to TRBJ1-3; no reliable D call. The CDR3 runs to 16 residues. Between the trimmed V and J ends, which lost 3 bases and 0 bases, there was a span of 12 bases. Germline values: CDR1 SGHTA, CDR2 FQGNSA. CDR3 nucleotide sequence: TGTGCCAGCAGCTTTTTCTCGGTCGACTCTGGAAACACCATATATTTT. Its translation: CASSFFSVDSGNTIYF. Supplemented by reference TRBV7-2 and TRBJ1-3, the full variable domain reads GAGVSQSPSNKVTEKGKDVELRCDPISGHTALYWYRQSLGQGLEFLIYFQGNSAPDKSGLPSDRFSAERTGGSVSTLTIQRTQQEDSAVYLCASSFFSVDSGNTIYFGEGSWLTVV.